Below are 7 T cell receptor beta chains sequenced from a single sample in a study of blood T cells in healthy people across ages. A J-beta primer mix and a sample-barcoded 5' primer were used in a second PCR of about 7 to 12 cycles. MiXCR was run by TCRdb on the 5' RACE reads, yielding one entry per CDR3 protein. The data show roughly 1.6 million distinct CDR3 sequences, roughly 30% seen once. The sample taken for sequencing was blood. Receptors were obtained from a woman aged 25-40 years in good health.

This clonotype has ten or more counts. The chain couples TRBV30 to TRBJ1-1, with TRBD1 matching 8 bases. Trimming cost V 1 base and J 6 bases; bases outside gene matches: 10. CDR1 is GTSNPN and CDR2 is SVGIG in the germline V gene (reference sequence). The CDR3 is 15 amino acids. CDR3 DNA sequence: TGTGCCTGGAGTGCCTCGGACAGGGATGGGTCTGAAGCTTTCTTT. It codes for CAWSASDRDGSEAFF.

This clonotype came up many times. Its ends do not fully match the called genes, so a read error is possible. The V gene is TRBV5-1, the J gene TRBJ1-1; D gene uncertain. CDR1 and CDR2 from the germline V gene are SGHRS and YFSETQ. CDR3 length: 13 residues. CDR3 residues: CASSLVGSTEAFF. As DNA, the CDR3 is TGTGCCAGCAGCTTAGTAGGTTCCACTGAAGCTTTCTTT.

In its sample, this clonotype was seen a few times. The chain joins TRBV6-2 or TRBV6-3 to TRBJ2-1, with TRBD2 matching over 11 bases. The trim removed 6 bases at V and 8 bases at J, leaving 12 bases unmatched. The CDR3 runs to 16 residues. Germline CDR1 is MNHEY and CDR2 is SVGEGT. CDR3 sequence reads: CASRRLAGIRKDEQFF. The CDR3 region has the DNA TGTGCCAGCAGGCGACTAGCGGGGATACGAAAGGATGAGCAGTTCTTC.

The DNA for the CDR3 is TGCAGTGCTTATAGCGCGAACACTGAAGCTTTCTTT. It translates to CSAYSANTEAFF. This chain links TRBV20-1 with TRBJ1-1; D gene ambiguous. The CDR3 has 12 residues. In germline, CDR1 is DFQATT, CDR2 SNEGSKA (reference sequence). V lost 5 bases, J lost 1 base, and 8 bases lay in between.

This chain links TRBV6-1 with TRBJ2-5; tentatively, D is TRBD2 (5 bases). The DNA end lines up better with TRBJ2-7; the J call may be wrong. The CDR3 totals 17 residues. CDR1 is MNHNS, CDR2 SASEGT, per germline. The CDR3, as DNA: TGTGCCAGCTTGGGTAGCGTGGAAGGTAGACCTAATTACGAGCAGTACTTC. Amino acid sequence: CASLGSVEGRPNYEQYF.

For this clonotype: A much larger clone lies one base from this, so it may be a read error. V usage is TRBV29-1 and J usage is TRBJ2-5; 9 bases fit TRBD1. From germline, CDR1 is SQVTM and CDR2 ANQGSEA. The CDR3 is 16 amino acids. V lost 4 bases to trimming and J lost 11 bases; unmatched junction nucleotides: 20. CDR3 residues: CSVGDSGDRAFWEQYF. CDR3 sequence (DNA): TGCAGCGTTGGGGACAGTGGGGACAGGGCCTTCTGGGAGCAGTACTTC.

This clonotype was recorded many times. The CDR3 here is CASSQTGTGSMDTQYF. In DNA, the CDR3 is TGCGCCAGCAGCCAAACCGGGACGGGGAGCATGGATACGCAGTATTTT. The genes are TRBV4-1 and TRBJ2-3; D is tentatively TRBD1 or TRBD2 (5 bases each). CDR1 is MGHRA and CDR2 is YSYEKL in the germline V gene. The CDR3 runs 16 residues. Deletions cut 2 bases from V and 6 bases from J, with 18 bases between.